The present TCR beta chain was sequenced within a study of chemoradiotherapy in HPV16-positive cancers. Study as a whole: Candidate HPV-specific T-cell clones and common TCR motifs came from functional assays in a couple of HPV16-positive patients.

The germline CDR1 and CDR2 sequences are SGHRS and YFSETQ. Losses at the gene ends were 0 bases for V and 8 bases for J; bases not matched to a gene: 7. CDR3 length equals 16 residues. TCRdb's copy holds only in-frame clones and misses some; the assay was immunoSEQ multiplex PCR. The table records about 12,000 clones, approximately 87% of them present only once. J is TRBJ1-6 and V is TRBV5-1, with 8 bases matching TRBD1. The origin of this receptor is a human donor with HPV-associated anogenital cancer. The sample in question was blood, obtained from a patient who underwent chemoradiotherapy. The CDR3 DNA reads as TGCGCCAGCAGCTTGGCCGGACAGGGTTTCGATTCACCCCTCCACTTT. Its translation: CASSLAGQGFDSPLHF.